These 19 T cell receptor beta chains came from one sample sequenced in a study of cytomegalovirus exposure and HLA in healthy donors. PCR amplification relied on 60 Vbeta primers (plus 13 Jbeta primers). The assay was immunoSEQ multiplex PCR, and TCRdb's table has in-frame clones only and misses some. The sample includes 100,000 to 150,000 clones, approximately 77% of them seen just once. The sequenced material came from PBMCs. The receptors were sampled from a man aged 45 to 65 in good health and CMV-seropositive.

The rearrangement joins TRBV18 to TRBJ1-1; a possible D gene is TRBD1 (6 bases). Germline V lookup: CDR1 KGHSH, CDR2 LQKENI. CDR3 length equals 18 residues. Trimming took 0 bases from V and 4 from J, leaving 21 bases between them. The CDR3 reads CASSPPRAGVVVGTEAFF. The CDR3 DNA is TGTGCCAGCTCACCACCGAGGGCAGGGGTGGTAGTTGGCACTGAAGCTTTCTTT.

J is TRBJ2-2 and V is TRBV2, with TRBD2 identical over 10 bases. Germline values: CDR1 SNHLY, CDR2 FYNNEI. CDR3 length equals 14 residues. Germline trimming cut 8 bases from V and 3 bases from J; bases unmatched to any gene: 3. The CDR3 reads CASGSGGDTGELFF. As DNA, the CDR3 is TGTGCCAGCGGAAGCGGGGGGGACACCGGGGAGCTGTTTTTT.

The rearrangement links TRBV11-2 to TRBJ1-4; D possibly corresponds to TRBD1 (5 bases). V was cut by 5 bases and J by 2 bases, with 18 bases left in between. CDR1 is SGHAT and CDR2 is FQNNGV in the germline V gene. The CDR3 extends over 17 amino acids. This CDR3 reads CASSPGLTSGTNEKLFF. The CDR3 DNA reads as TGTGCCAGCAGCCCGGGACTTACCTCGGGGACTAATGAAAAACTGTTTTTT.

The J gene is TRBJ1-1, the V gene TRBV6-5; D remains unclear. From germline, CDR1 is MNHEY and CDR2 SVGAGI. V was clipped by 6 bases and J by 1 base, with 15 bases between them. This CDR3 is built from 15 residues. This CDR3 is CASRFLGSGNTEAFF. The CDR3 region has the DNA TGTGCCAGCAGATTCCTTGGGTCGGGGAACACTGAAGCTTTCTTT.

V is TRBV28 and J is TRBJ1-3; TRBD1 is a possible D gene (6 bases). Trimming left V 6 bases short and J 2 bases short, with 17 bases between. Germline V gene lookup returns CDR1 MDHEN and CDR2 SYDVKM. The CDR3 sequence is 16 residues long. CDR3 in DNA: TGTGCCAGCAGGGTCAGGAGGACAGAGACTGGAAACACCATATATTTT. Protein: CASRVRRTETGNTIYF.

This sequence joins TRBV10-3 and TRBJ2-5; TRBD1 agrees at 9 bases. The length of the CDR3 is 14 residues. The germline gives CDR1 ENHRY, CDR2 SYGVKD. V trimming: 7 bases; J trimming: 0 bases; junction bases outside the gene matches: 3. CDR3 loop: CAITRDRDQETQYF. CDR3 nucleotides: TGTGCCATCACCCGGGACAGGGACCAAGAGACCCAGTACTTC.

The chain combines TRBV5-1 with TRBJ2-7; 11 nucleotides line up with TRBD1. Germline V gene sequence: CDR1 SGHRS, CDR2 YFSETQ. With 0 bases clipped from V and 2 bases from J, the junction kept 7 bases outside the gene matches. The CDR3 loop spans 17 amino acids. The CDR3 region has the DNA TGCGCCAGCAGCTTGGGACCGGGACAGGGGGTAACCTACGAGCAGTACTTC. Encoded protein: CASSLGPGQGVTYEQYF.

The chain has TRBV5-5 and TRBJ1-4; D possibly corresponds to TRBD1 (6 bases). The germline V gene encodes CDR1 SGHKS and CDR2 YYEKEE (reference sequence). The V end lost 3 bases, the J end lost 1 base, and 13 bases lay between the germline ends. The CDR3 consists of 16 residues. The CDR3 here is CASSSGTFLTNEKLFF. The CDR3 DNA is TGTGCCAGCAGCTCCGGGACATTCTTAACTAATGAAAAACTGTTTTTT. The whole variable domain, filled in from reference TRBV5-5 and TRBJ1-4, reads DAGVTQSPTHLIKTRGQQVTLRCSPISGHKSVSWYQQVLGQGPQFIFQYYEKEERGRGNFPDRFSARQFPNYSSELNVNALLLGDSALYLCASSSGTFLTNEKLFFGSGTQLSVL.

The V and J genes are TRBV9 and TRBJ1-3; D ambiguous. Deletions cut 0 bases from V and 7 bases from J, with 11 bases between. This CDR3 has 14 residues. Germline V gene data show CDR1 as SGDLS and CDR2 as YYNGEE. The CDR3 DNA reads TGTGCCAGCAGCGTAGGACATACACGGAACACCATATATTTT. It is translated as CASSVGHTRNTIYF.

The chain employs TRBV6-6 and TRBJ2-1; 10 nucleotides agree with TRBD1. V trimming: 8 bases; J trimming: 5 bases; junction bases outside the gene matches: 12. CDR1 and CDR2 from the germline V gene are MNHNY and SVGAGI (reference sequence). The CDR3 runs to 16 residues. CDR3 sequence reads: CASRPAGTGENNEQFF. DNA for the CDR3: TGTGCCAGCCGTCCGGCCGGGACAGGGGAAAACAATGAGCAGTTCTTC.

This clone was counted a few times. The chain links TRBV29-1 to TRBJ1-5, with no clear D. V was shortened by 4 bases and J by 7 bases, with 14 bases between the two germline ends. This CDR3 has 13 amino acids. The germline V gene has CDR1 SQVTM and CDR2 ANQGSEA. CDR3 region: CSVGGGGEQPQHF. The CDR3 nucleotides are TGCAGCGTTGGGGGAGGAGGCGAGCAGCCCCAGCATTTT. The variable domain in full, with the rest retrieved from reference TRBV29-1 and TRBJ1-5, is SAVISQKPSRDICQRGTSLTIQCQVDSQVTMMFWYRQQPGQSLTLIATANQGSEATYESGFVIDKFPISRPNLTFSTLTVSNMSPEDSSIYLCSVGGGGEQPQHFGDGTRLSIL.

The chain has TRBV29-1 and TRBJ1-1, with 9 bases lining up with TRBD1. With V trimmed by 6 bases and J by 8 bases, 16 bases remained unmatched. CDR1 SQVTM and CDR2 ANQGSEA come from the germline V gene. This CDR3 spans 15 amino acids. This CDR3 reads CSVRRTRDRELEAFF. The CDR3 nucleotides are TGCAGCGTACGGAGGACCCGGGACAGGGAGTTAGAAGCTTTCTTT.

V and J are TRBV4-3 and TRBJ2-3; 7 bases map to TRBD2. Losses at the gene ends were 0 bases for V and 0 bases for J; bases not matched to a gene: 6. This CDR3 is 17 amino acids long. Germline values: CDR1 LGHNA, CDR2 YSLEER. The chain's CDR3 is CASSQDLGGTSTDTQYF. The CDR3 DNA follows: TGCGCCAGCAGCCAAGATCTCGGGGGGACTAGCACAGATACGCAGTATTTT.

V usage is TRBV2 and J usage is TRBJ2-1; 16 bases agree with TRBD2. Trimming removed 5 bases from V and 7 bases from J; junction bases left unmatched: 8. This CDR3 has 17 amino acids. Germline V gene lookup returns CDR1 SNHLY and CDR2 FYNNEI. The CDR3, as DNA: TGTGCCAGCAGTCCTAGAATGGGACTAGCGGGGGGGAATGAGCAGTTCTTC. Protein sequence: CASSPRMGLAGGNEQFF.

This clone was seen a single time. The V gene is TRBV5-1, the J gene TRBJ2-5; 8 bases are a match to TRBD1. In germline, CDR1 is SGHRS, CDR2 YFSETQ. The trim removed 2 bases at V and 4 bases at J, leaving 10 bases unmatched. There are 16 residues in the CDR3. The CDR3, as DNA: TGCGCCAGCAGCTTAGTGACCAGGGGGCGAGGAGAGACCCAGTACTTC. Translating it yields CASSLVTRGRGETQYF.

The CDR3 DNA sequence: TGTGCCAGCAGCTTAAGGGGGGGAGTGACTAATGAAAAACTGTTTTTT. Residues: CASSLRGGVTNEKLFF. This chain uses TRBV7-3 with TRBJ1-4; D possibly corresponds to TRBD1 (5 bases). V was cut by 1 base and J by 2 bases, with 11 bases left in between. The CDR3 extends over 16 amino acids. From germline, CDR1 is SGHTA and CDR2 FQGTGA.

The chain has TRBV5-1 and TRBJ2-3, with unresolved D. CDR3 length: 15 amino acids. From germline, CDR1 is SGHRS and CDR2 YFSETQ. With 4 bases removed from V and 1 base from J, the gap between germline ends came to 13 bases. The CDR3 loop reads CASSGSTPRTDTQYF. CDR3 nucleotide sequence: TGCGCCAGCAGCGGATCGACACCCCGCACAGATACGCAGTATTTT.

V is TRBV7-9 and J is TRBJ2-7; TRBD1 might be the D (5 bases). This CDR3 is built from 12 residues. The germline V and J ends were trimmed by 4 bases and 6 bases, with 10 bases remaining between them. The germline gives CDR1 SEHNR, CDR2 FQNEAQ (reference sequence). The DNA for the CDR3 is TGTGCCAGCAGCTCAGGGCGATCCGAGCAGTACTTC. Residues: CASSSGRSEQYF.

The chain combines TRBV2 with TRBJ2-5; possible D gene TRBD2, 5 bases. Germline CDR1 is SNHLY and CDR2 is FYNNEI. CDR3 length equals 14 residues. V was cut by 7 bases and J by 0 bases, with 12 bases left in between. The CDR3: CASTDLPYQETQYF. Written as DNA, the CDR3 is TGTGCCAGCACGGACTTACCGTACCAAGAGACCCAGTACTTC.